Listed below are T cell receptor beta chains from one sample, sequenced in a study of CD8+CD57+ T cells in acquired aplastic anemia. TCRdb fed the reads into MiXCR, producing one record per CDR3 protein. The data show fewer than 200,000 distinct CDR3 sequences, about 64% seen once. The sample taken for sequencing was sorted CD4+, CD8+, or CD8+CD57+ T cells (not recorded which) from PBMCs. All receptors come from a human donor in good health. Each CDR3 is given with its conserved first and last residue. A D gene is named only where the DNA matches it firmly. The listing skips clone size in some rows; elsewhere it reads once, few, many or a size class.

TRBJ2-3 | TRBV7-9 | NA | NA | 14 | TGTGCCAGCAGCCAAGTCTGGGAACCAGATACGCAGTATTTT | CASSQVWEPDTQYF
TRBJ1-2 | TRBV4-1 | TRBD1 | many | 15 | TGCGCCAGCAGCCAAGTACAGGGGGCGGAAGATGGCTACACCTTC | CASSQVQGAEDGYTF
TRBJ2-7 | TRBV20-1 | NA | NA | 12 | TGCAGTGCACGGGCTAGCGACTACGAGCAGTACTTC | CSARASDYEQYF
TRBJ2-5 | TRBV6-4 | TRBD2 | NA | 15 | TGTGCCAGCAGCCCGGGACTAGCGGATCAAGAGACCCAGTACTTC | CASSPGLADQETQYF
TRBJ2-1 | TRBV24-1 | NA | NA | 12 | TGTGCCACCAGTGACCCGAAGAATGAGCAGTTCTTC | CATSDPKNEQFF
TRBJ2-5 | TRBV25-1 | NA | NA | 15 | TGTGCCAGCAGCGTAGCTCCGGGGGAACAAGAGACCCAGTACTTC | CASSVAPGEQETQYF
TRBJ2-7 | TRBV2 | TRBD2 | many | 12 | TGTGCCAGCTCGGGGGGGACCTACGAGCAGTACTTC | CASSGGTYEQYF
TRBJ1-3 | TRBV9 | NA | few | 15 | TGTGCCAGCAGCTTGGACGCATATTCTGGAAACACCATATATTTT | CASSLDAYSGNTIYF
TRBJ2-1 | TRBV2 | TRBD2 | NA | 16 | TGTGCCAGCAGTGATTCGGCTGGCGGGGGGGCAAGTGAGCAGTTCTTC | CASSDSAGGGASEQFF
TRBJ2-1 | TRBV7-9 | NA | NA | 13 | TGTGCCAGCAGCTTAGCGGTCGGCGATGAGCAGTTCTTC | CASSLAVGDEQFF
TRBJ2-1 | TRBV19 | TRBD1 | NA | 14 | TGTGCCAGTAGTACCTTGGACAGGCGCCTTGAGCAGTTCTTC | CASSTLDRRLEQFF
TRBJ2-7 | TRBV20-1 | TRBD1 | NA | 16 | TGCAGTGCTAGGACAAGTAGGGGGCACCGCTCCTACGAGCAGTACTTC | CSARTSRGHRSYEQYF
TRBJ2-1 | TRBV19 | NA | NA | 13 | TGTGCCAGTAGTGCGGGACTTTACAATGAGCAGTTCTTC | CASSAGLYNEQFF
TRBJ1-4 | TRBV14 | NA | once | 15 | TGTGCCAGCAGCCAAGTAACGGGAGCTAATGAAAAACTGTTTTTT | CASSQVTGANEKLFF
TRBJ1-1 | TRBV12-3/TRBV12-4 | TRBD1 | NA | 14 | TGTGCCAGCAGTTTATATGGACAGGGCTCTGAAGCTTTCTTT | CASSLYGQGSEAFF
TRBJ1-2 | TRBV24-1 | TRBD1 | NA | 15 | TGTGCCACCAGTGACCACGACAGGGGGCAAGGCGGCTACACCTTC | CATSDHDRGQGGYTF
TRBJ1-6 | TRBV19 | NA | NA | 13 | TGTGCCAGTAGTCACCGTGCCAGGAGCCCCCTCCACTTT | CASSHRARSPLHF
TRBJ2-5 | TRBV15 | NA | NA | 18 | TGTGCCACCAGCAGCGCCAGCAGCGGTAGCCTAAAACAAGAGACCCAGTACTTC | CATSSASSGSLKQETQYF
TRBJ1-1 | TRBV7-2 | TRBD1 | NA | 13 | TGTGCCAGCAGCTCGGACAGGGACACTGAAGCTTTCTTT | CASSSDRDTEAFF
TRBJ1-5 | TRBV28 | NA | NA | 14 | TGTGCCAGCAGTTTATTGGTGGGGAATCAGCCCCAGCATTTT | CASSLLVGNQPQHF
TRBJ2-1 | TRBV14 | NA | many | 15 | TGTGCCAGCAGCCAGATAGACAACTCCTACAATGAGCAGTTCTTC | CASSQIDNSYNEQFF
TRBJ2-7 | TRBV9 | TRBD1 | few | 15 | TGTGCCAGCAGTGATAGACAGGGGGCGGCATACGAGCAGTACTTC | CASSDRQGAAYEQYF
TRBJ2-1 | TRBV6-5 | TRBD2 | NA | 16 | TGTGCCAGCAGTTACGTACGTACTAGCGGGAGGAATGAGCAGTTCTTC | CASSYVRTSGRNEQFF
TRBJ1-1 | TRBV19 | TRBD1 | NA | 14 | TGTGCCAGTAGTAGCGACCCGACAGGGCGTGAAGCTTTCTTT | CASSSDPTGREAFF
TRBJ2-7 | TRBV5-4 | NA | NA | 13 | TGTGCCAGCAGCTTGTATAGAGGCGCCGAGCAGTACTTC | CASSLYRGAEQYF
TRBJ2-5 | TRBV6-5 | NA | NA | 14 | TGTGCCATCAGTGAGTCAGACTCACGAGAGACCCAGTACTTC | CAISESDSRETQYF
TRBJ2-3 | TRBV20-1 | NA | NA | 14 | TGCAGTGCTAGTGTGGCTACTAGCACAGATACGCAGTATTTT | CSASVATSTDTQYF
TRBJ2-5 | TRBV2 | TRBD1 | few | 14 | TGTGCCATCAAGACAGGGGGGGGCCAAGAGACCCAGTACTTC | CAIKTGGGQETQYF
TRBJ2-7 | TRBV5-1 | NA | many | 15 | TGCGCCAGCAGTTACACCGGGATCAACTTTGGGGAGCAGTACTTC | CASSYTGINFGEQYF
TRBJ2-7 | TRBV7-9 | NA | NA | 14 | TGTGCCAGCAGCTCGACAGGAGGTGTCTACGAGCAGTACTTC | CASSSTGGVYEQYF
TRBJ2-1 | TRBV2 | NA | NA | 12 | TGTGCCAGCAGAACAGAATACAATGAGCAGCTCTTC | CASRTEYNEQLF
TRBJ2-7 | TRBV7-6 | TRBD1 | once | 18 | TGTGCCAGCAGCCCCCCGAGGGACAGGGGGCTGGGCTCCTACGAGCAGTACTTC | CASSPPRDRGLGSYEQYF
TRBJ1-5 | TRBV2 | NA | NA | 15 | TGTGCCAGCAGTGATATGGGGATTAGCAATCAGCCCCAGCATTTT | CASSDMGISNQPQHF
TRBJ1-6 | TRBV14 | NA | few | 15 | TGTGCCAGCAGCCAAGCCCGGGCCCATAATTCACCCCTCCACTTT | CASSQARAHNSPLHF
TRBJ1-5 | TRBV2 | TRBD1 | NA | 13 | TGTGCCAGCAGAGGGACAGTAAATCAGCCCCAGCATTTT | CASRGTVNQPQHF
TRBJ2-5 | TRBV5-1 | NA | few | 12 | TGCGCCAGCAGCTTGGCCCAAGAGACCCAGTACTTC | CASSLAQETQYF
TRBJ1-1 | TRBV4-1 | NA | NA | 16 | TGCGCCAGCAGCTCCGCAGAGGGATACGTGGGTACTGAAGCTTTCTTT | CASSSAEGYVGTEAFF
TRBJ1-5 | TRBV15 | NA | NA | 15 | TGTGCCACCAGCAGAGATGGGGGAAGCAATCGGCCCCAGCATTTT | CATSRDGGSNRPQHF
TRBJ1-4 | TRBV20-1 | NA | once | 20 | NA | CSAPGAHEQYFGPGDEKLFF
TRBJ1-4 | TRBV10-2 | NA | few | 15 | TGCGCCAGCAGTGAGTCCGGGGGAGGTGAAGAAAAACTGTTTTTT | CASSESGGGEEKLFF
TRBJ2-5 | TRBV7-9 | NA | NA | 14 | TGTGCCAGCAGCTTAGCGGGGAATCAAGAGACCCAGTACTTC | CASSLAGNQETQYF
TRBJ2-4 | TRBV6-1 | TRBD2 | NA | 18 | TGTGCCAGCAGTGCCCTAGCGGGAGCGGAGTCCGCCAAAAACATTCAGTACTTC | CASSALAGAESAKNIQYF
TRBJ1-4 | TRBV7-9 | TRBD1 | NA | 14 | TGTGCCAGCAGCTTGGGACAGGGAAATGAAAAACTGTTTTTT | CASSLGQGNEKLFF
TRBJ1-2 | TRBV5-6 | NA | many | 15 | TGTGCCAGCAGCTTATCCTCGGGAGCTAGCTATGGCTACACCTTC | CASSLSSGASYGYTF
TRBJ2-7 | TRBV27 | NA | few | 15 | TGTGCCAGCAGTTCCGCCTGGTCGACTCTGAGCGAGCAGTACTTC | CASSSAWSTLSEQYF
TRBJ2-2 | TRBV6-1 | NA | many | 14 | TGTGCCAGCAGTGAAATTGGGGGCACCGGGGAGCTGTTTTTT | CASSEIGGTGELFF
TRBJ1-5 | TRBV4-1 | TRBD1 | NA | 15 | TGCGCCAGCAGCCAAGCTACAGGGGTTAATCAGCCCCAGCATTTT | CASSQATGVNQPQHF
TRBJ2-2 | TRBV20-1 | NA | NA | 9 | TGCAGTGCGGCCGGGGAGCTGTTTTTT | CSAAGELFF
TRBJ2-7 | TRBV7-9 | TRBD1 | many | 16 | TGTGCCAGCAGCGGCCGAACCGGGACAGGGTCCCACGAGCAGTACTTC | CASSGRTGTGSHEQYF
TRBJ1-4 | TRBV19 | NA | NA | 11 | TGTGCCAGTAGTATTGGCGAAAAACTGTTTTTT | CASSIGEKLFF
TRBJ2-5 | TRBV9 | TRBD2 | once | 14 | TGTGCCAGCAGCGTAAGCGGGAGCGGTGAGACCCAGTACTTC | CASSVSGSGETQYF